The 29 T cell receptor beta chains presented below share a single source sample, sequenced in a study of shared clonotypes between healthy human individuals. The data were produced by immunoSEQ multiplex PCR, yet TCRdb's version contains in-frame clones alone and is incomplete. The data show approximately 500,000 clones, with less than 85% seen just once and under 15% held by the top ten. The sequenced sample consisted of PBMCs. All receptors derive from a woman in her thirties or forties in good health. Some clones in this sample may be carry-over from other donors' samples.

J is TRBJ2-7 and V is TRBV6-1; D might be TRBD1 or TRBD2, each matching 5 bases. The germline gives CDR1 MNHNS, CDR2 SASEGT. The CDR3 sequence is 14 residues long. V lost 7 bases and J 2 bases, leaving 15 bases between the germline ends. The DNA for the CDR3 is TGTGCCAGCACCCCCGGGACGAGTACCTACGAGCAGTACTTC. The encoded protein is CASTPGTSTYEQYF.

The CDR3 DNA reads TGTGCCAGCAGCATCCTAGCGGGAGGCAATGAGCAGTTCTTC. Residues: CASSILAGGNEQFF. V gene TRBV9 combines with J gene TRBJ2-1; TRBD2 matches at 11 bases. V was pared by 4 bases and J by 6 bases, with 3 bases of the junction left unmatched. The CDR3 is 14 amino acids. Germline CDR1 and CDR2: SGDLS and YYNGEE.

The chain carries TRBV10-3 and TRBJ2-1; TRBD2 might be the D (7 bases). Germline lookup yields CDR1 ENHRY and CDR2 SYGVKD. Trimming removed 4 bases at V and 6 bases at J, with 13 bases between. The CDR3 has 14 residues. CDR3 region: CAISGGGTLNEQFF. The DNA for the CDR3 is TGTGCCATCAGTGGGGGGGGCACACTCAATGAGCAGTTCTTC.

The J gene is TRBJ2-3, the V gene TRBV5-1, with 12 bases that match TRBD2. The CDR3 totals 15 residues. The germline CDR1 and CDR2 sequences are SGHRS and YFSETQ. Trimming took 1 base from V and 6 from J; bases not matched to a gene: 3. The DNA for the CDR3 is TGCGCCAGCAGCTTGACTAGCGGGAGGCCCGATACGCAGTATTTT. Protein product: CASSLTSGRPDTQYF.

This chain uses TRBV5-4 with TRBJ1-4; maybe TRBD1 (6 bases). CDR1 SGHNT and CDR2 YYREEE come from the germline V gene (reference sequence). The CDR3 consists of 16 residues. V was clipped by 4 bases and J by 0 bases, with 13 bases between them. The DNA for the CDR3 is TGTGCCAGCAGCACCGGACAGCGCTCAACTAATGAAAAACTGTTTTTT. Protein product: CASSTGQRSTNEKLFF.

The chain links TRBV19 to TRBJ1-5, with no clear D. Germline loops: CDR1 LNHDA, CDR2 SQIVND (reference sequence). The CDR3 has 14 residues. Trimming took off 5 bases at V and 4 bases at J, with 12 bases between the two ends. For the CDR3, the DNA is TGTGCCAGTAGTCCCGGGGAGTGGAATCAGCCCCAGCATTTT. It codes for CASSPGEWNQPQHF.

The rearrangement joins TRBV7-6 to TRBJ2-1; the match to TRBD1 covers 9 bases. V lost 5 bases to trimming and J lost 6 bases; unmatched junction nucleotides: 8. CDR3 size: 15 residues. CDR1 is SGHVS and CDR2 is FNYEAQ in the germline V gene. The CDR3 coding sequence is TGTGCCAGCAGCATACGGGACAGGGCTCCCAATGAGCAGTTCTTC. It encodes CASSIRDRAPNEQFF. Combining the CDR3 with reference TRBV7-6 and TRBJ2-1 gives the whole variable domain GAGVSQSPRYKVTKRGQDVALRCDPISGHVSLYWYRQALGQGPEFLTYFNYEAQQDKSGLPNDRFSAERPEGSISTLTIQRTEQRDSAMYRCASSIRDRAPNEQFFGPGTRLTVL.

The sample holds a few counts of this clone. The genes are TRBV28 and TRBJ2-2, with D possibly TRBD2 on 6 matching bases. Germline V CDR1 and CDR2: MDHEN, SYDVKM. V was shortened by 6 bases and J by 1 base, with 6 bases between the two germline ends. CDR3 size: 13 residues. The CDR3 bases are TGTGCCAGCAGGGAGGGGAACACCGGGGAGCTGTTTTTT. Translated, it gives CASREGNTGELFF.

The sample holds a few counts of this clone. The V call is TRBV19, the J call TRBJ2-7, with D tentatively TRBD1 (6 bases). This CDR3 has 16 amino acids. The germline V gene encodes CDR1 LNHDA and CDR2 SQIVND (reference sequence). The V gene lost 3 bases and the J gene lost 5 bases, with 20 bases spanning the gap. The CDR3 protein is CASSILKGQGRDEQYF. The CDR3 region has the DNA TGTGCCAGTAGTATTCTTAAGGGGCAGGGGAGAGACGAGCAGTACTTC.

Only one count was recorded for this clone. V is TRBV7-9 and J is TRBJ1-1; 7 positions match TRBD1. The CDR3 sequence is 14 residues long. Germline values: CDR1 SEHNR, CDR2 FQNEAQ (reference sequence). Germline trimming cut 1 base from V and 5 bases from J; bases unmatched to any gene: 4. The CDR3, as DNA: TGTGCCAGCAGCTTAGGAACAGGGGAGACTGAAGCTTTCTTT. It codes for CASSLGTGETEAFF.

The chain combines TRBV5-1 with TRBJ2-1, with 10 bases matching TRBD2. Germline CDR1 SGHRS, CDR2 YFSETQ. Trimming cost V 0 bases and J 5 bases; bases outside gene matches: 2. This CDR3 is built from 15 residues. Here the CDR3 reads CASSLASGSHNEQFF. CDR3 sequence (DNA): TGCGCCAGCAGCTTGGCTAGCGGGAGTCACAATGAGCAGTTCTTC.

The rearrangement uses TRBV28 and TRBJ2-7, with D possibly being TRBD2 (7 bases). Looked up from germline, CDR1 is MDHEN and CDR2 is SYDVKM. Trimming stripped 5 bases from V and 5 bases from J, with 19 bases between. The CDR3 runs 15 residues. The CDR3 region has the DNA TGTGCCAGCAGTGAGGGAGGGACAAAACACGACGAGCAGTACTTC. Translating gives CASSEGGTKHDEQYF.

The chain links TRBV30 to TRBJ2-5; 7 bases fit TRBD2. This CDR3 region has 16 residues. Germline lookup yields CDR1 GTSNPN and CDR2 SVGIG (reference sequence). Germline trimming cut 5 bases from V and 11 bases from J; bases unmatched to any gene: 23. CDR3 bases: TGTGCCTGGGACAACACGGGGGGACTCCGCGGAGTCGGGCAGTACTTC. Protein product: CAWDNTGGLRGVGQYF.

CDR3 bases: TGTGCCAGCAGTCTCACCGGGGTCCACTACGAGCAGTACTTC. Translating it yields CASSLTGVHYEQYF. This chain links TRBV27 with TRBJ2-7; D might be TRBD2 (5 bases). CDR1 is MNHEY, CDR2 SMNVEV, per germline (reference sequence). V was cut by 5 bases and J by 3 bases, with 14 bases left in between. This CDR3 has 14 amino acids.

The chain couples TRBV10-3 to TRBJ2-5, with D maybe TRBD1 (6 bases). V lost 5 bases to trimming and J lost 3 bases, with 16 bases between them. The germline gives CDR1 ENHRY, CDR2 SYGVKD. This CDR3 spans 15 amino acids. Here the CDR3 reads CAISSPTGYEETQYF. The CDR3 DNA is TGTGCCATCAGTTCTCCGACAGGCTACGAAGAGACCCAGTACTTC.

This clone was detected a few times. The V gene is TRBV9, the J gene TRBJ2-3, with 11 bases identical to TRBD2. After removal of 5 bases from V and 4 bases from J, the junction contained 6 bases not matched to a gene. CDR1 SGDLS and CDR2 YYNGEE come from the germline V gene. CDR3 length equals 15 residues. The CDR3 region has the DNA TGTGCCAGCAGTGGGATAGCGGGAGGGGCAGATACGCAGTATTTT. The encoded protein is CASSGIAGGADTQYF.

Regarding this clone: Other DNA sequences in the sample encode the same CDR3. V and J are TRBV5-4 and TRBJ2-1; 11 nucleotides match TRBD2. There are 15 residues in the CDR3. Per the germline V gene, CDR1 is SGHNT and CDR2 is YYREEE (reference sequence). Trimming removed 1 base from V and 4 bases from J; junction bases left unmatched: 1. The CDR3 protein is CASSLTSGSYNEQFF. The CDR3 region has the DNA TGTGCCAGCAGCTTGACTAGCGGGAGTTACAATGAGCAGTTCTTC.

In the case of this clone: The same CDR3 arises from other DNA sequences in this sample as well. The J gene is TRBJ2-7, the V gene TRBV30; 9 positions agree with TRBD1. V was clipped by 2 bases and J by 3 bases; unmatched bases: 5. CDR1 is GTSNPN and CDR2 is SVGIG in the germline V gene (reference sequence). The CDR3 totals 14 residues. The CDR3 bases are TGTGCCTGGAGTCCAGGACAGGGGTTCTACGAGCAGTACTTC. It specifies CAWSPGQGFYEQYF.

This chain connects TRBV4-2 to TRBJ2-7; weak D call: TRBD1 (5 bases). CDR3 length equals 13 residues. V lost 3 bases and J 7 bases, leaving 13 bases between the germline ends. Germline V gene lookup returns CDR1 LGHNA and CDR2 YNFKEQ. The CDR3 reads CASSHLAGQEQYF. CDR3 nucleotides: TGTGCCAGCAGCCACTTAGCAGGACAAGAGCAGTACTTC.

J is TRBJ2-5 and V is TRBV15, with TRBD2 matching 11 bases. This CDR3 spans 17 amino acids. V gave up 1 base and J gave up 5 bases; unmatched junction bases: 9. From germline, CDR1 is LNHNV and CDR2 YYDKDF (reference sequence). CDR3 coding DNA: TGTGCCACCAGCAGAGCCGGTTTTAGCGGGAGGGGGGAGACCCAGTACTTC. Protein sequence: CATSRAGFSGRGETQYF.

This clone has more than one count but fewer than ten. The chain links TRBV5-1 to TRBJ2-1, with a tentative D call TRBD1 (6 bases). The CDR3 sequence is 14 residues long. Germline V gene sequence: CDR1 SGHRS, CDR2 YFSETQ. The germline V and J ends were trimmed by 0 bases and 5 bases, with 9 bases remaining between them. The CDR3 here is CASSLAGANNEQFF. For the CDR3, the DNA is TGCGCCAGCAGCTTGGCAGGGGCTAACAATGAGCAGTTCTTC.

The chain employs TRBV18 and TRBJ2-5; D remains unclear. Germline CDR1 reads KGHSH; CDR2 reads LQKENI. CDR3 length equals 14 residues. The germline V and J ends were trimmed by 3 bases and 1 base, with 9 bases remaining between them. Here the CDR3 DNA reads TGTGCCAGCTCACCTTCGGCCAGCCAAGAGACCCAGTACTTC. Its protein is CASSPSASQETQYF.

This rearrangement joins TRBV29-1 to TRBJ2-1; D could derive from TRBD1 or TRBD2 (5 bases each). Germline CDR1 reads SQVTM; CDR2 reads ANQGSEA. Between the trimmed V and J ends, which lost 6 bases and 2 bases, there was a span of 14 bases. The length of the CDR3 is 14 residues. CDR3 in DNA: TGCAGCGTAGACGGGGCATCCCCCTACAATGAGCAGTTCTTC. Protein product: CSVDGASPYNEQFF.

The V call is TRBV20-1, the J call TRBJ2-1; D is undetermined. The length of the CDR3 is 11 residues. V was clipped by 6 bases and J by 9 bases, with 12 bases between them. Germline CDR1 reads DFQATT; CDR2 reads SNEGSKA (reference sequence). The CDR3 sequence: CSAYGWTEQFF. The CDR3 bases are TGCAGTGCGTACGGCTGGACTGAGCAGTTCTTC.

This chain links TRBV10-3 with TRBJ2-7; D not certain. CDR1 and CDR2 from the germline V gene are ENHRY and SYGVKD. The CDR3 totals 11 residues. Trimming shortened V by 10 bases and J by 3 bases, and 10 bases separated the two germline ends. CDR3 nucleotide sequence: TGTGCCACCGGTCTCAGCTACGAGCAGTACTTC. Protein product: CATGLSYEQYF.

This clone has at least ten counts. The sample contains more than one DNA sequence encoding this CDR3. The chain carries TRBV20-1 and TRBJ2-7; D is unresolved. V lost 1 base and J lost 4, with 5 bases in between. Germline values: CDR1 DFQATT, CDR2 SNEGSKA (reference sequence). CDR3 length: 11 residues. This CDR3 reads CSARVPYEQYF. In DNA form, the CDR3 reads TGCAGTGCTAGAGTCCCTTACGAGCAGTACTTC.

The chain uses TRBV7-3 and TRBJ2-6; no reliable D call. Looked up from germline, CDR1 is SGHTA and CDR2 is FQGTGA. The CDR3 loop spans 18 amino acids. The V end was cut by 5 bases, the J end by 5 bases, with 22 bases between. CDR3 coding DNA: TGTGCCAGCAGCAAGGCAATACGCTTACAAAGTCGGGCCAACGTCCTGACTTTC. It codes for CASSKAIRLQSRANVLTF.

This sequence joins TRBV6-1 and TRBJ2-7, with a weak D call TRBD2 (6 bases). Trimming removed 11 bases from V and 5 bases from J, with 19 bases in between. Germline V gives CDR1 MNHNS, CDR2 SASEGT. This CDR3 has 13 amino acids. CDR3 amino acids: CAGGLSWGDEQYF. CDR3 coding DNA: TGTGCCGGGGGGTTGAGCTGGGGCGACGAGCAGTACTTC.

This clone showed up just once. The V and J genes are TRBV7-3 and TRBJ2-3; D unresolved. V was trimmed by 0 bases and J by 1 base, leaving 8 bases between them. The CDR3 is 15 residues long. CDR1 and CDR2 (germline): SGHTA, FQGTGA. CDR3 loop: CASSLTTFRTDTQYF. The CDR3 region has the DNA TGTGCCAGCAGCTTAACTACCTTCCGCACAGATACGCAGTATTTT.